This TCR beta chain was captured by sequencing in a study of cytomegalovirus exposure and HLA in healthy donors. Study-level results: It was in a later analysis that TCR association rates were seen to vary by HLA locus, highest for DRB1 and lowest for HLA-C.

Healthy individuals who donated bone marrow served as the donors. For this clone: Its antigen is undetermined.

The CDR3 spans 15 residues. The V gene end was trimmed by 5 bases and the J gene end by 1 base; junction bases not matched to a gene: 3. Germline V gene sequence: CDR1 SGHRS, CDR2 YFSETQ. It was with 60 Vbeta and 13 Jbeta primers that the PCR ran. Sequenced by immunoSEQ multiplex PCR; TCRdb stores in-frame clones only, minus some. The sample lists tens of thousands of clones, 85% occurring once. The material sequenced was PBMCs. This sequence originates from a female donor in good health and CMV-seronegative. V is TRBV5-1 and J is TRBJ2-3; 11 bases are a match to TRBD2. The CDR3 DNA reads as TGCGCCAGCAGGCCACTAGCGGGAGGCACAGATACGCAGTATTTT. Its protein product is CASRPLAGGTDTQYF.